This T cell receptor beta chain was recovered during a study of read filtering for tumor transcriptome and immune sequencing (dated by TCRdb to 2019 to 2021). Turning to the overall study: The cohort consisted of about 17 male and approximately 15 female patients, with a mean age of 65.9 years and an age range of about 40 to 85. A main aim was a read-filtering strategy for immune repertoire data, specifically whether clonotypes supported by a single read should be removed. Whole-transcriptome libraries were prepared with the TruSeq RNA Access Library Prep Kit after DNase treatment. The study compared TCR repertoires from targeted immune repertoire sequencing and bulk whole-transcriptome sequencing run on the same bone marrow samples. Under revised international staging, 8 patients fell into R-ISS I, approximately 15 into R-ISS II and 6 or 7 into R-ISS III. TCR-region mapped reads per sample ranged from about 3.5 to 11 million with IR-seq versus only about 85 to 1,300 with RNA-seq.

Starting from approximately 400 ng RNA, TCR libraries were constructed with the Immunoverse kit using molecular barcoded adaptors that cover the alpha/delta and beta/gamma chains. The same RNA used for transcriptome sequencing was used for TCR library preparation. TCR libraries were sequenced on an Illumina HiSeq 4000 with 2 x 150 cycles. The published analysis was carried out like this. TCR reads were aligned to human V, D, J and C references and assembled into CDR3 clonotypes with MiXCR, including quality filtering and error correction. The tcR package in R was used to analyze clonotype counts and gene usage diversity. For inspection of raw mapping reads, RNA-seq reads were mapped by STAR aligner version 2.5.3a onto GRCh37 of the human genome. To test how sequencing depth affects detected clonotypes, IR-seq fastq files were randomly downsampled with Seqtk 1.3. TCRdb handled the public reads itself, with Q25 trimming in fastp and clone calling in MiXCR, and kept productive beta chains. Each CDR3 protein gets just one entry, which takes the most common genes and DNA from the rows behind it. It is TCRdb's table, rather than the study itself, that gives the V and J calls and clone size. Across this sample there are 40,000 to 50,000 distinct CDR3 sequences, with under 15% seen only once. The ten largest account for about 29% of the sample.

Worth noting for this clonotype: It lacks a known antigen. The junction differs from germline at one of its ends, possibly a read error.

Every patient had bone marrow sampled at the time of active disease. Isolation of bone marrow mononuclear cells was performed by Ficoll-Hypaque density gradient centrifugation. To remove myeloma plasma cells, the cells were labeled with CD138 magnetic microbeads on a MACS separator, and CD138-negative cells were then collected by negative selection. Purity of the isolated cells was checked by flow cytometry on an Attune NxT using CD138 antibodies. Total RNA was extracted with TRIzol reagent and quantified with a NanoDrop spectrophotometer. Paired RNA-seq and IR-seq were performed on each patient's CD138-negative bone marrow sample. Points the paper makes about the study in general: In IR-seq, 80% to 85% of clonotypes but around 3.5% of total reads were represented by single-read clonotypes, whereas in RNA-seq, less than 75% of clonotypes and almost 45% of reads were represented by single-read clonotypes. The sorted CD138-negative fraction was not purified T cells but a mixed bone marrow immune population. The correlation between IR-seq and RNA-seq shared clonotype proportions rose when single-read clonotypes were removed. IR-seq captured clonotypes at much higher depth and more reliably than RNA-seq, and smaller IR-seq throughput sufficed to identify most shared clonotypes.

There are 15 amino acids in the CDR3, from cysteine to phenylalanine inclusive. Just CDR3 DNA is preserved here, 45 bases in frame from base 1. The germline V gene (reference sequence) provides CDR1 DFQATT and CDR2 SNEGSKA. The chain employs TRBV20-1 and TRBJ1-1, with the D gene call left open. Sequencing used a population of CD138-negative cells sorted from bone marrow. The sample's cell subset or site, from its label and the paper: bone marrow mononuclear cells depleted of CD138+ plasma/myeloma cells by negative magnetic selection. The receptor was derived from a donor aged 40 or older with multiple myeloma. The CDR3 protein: CNASTVFFKNTEASF. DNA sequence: TGCAATGCTAGCACGGTCTTTTTCAAGAACACTGAAGCTTCCTTT.